This entry describes one TCR beta chain. In this sample, this clonotype turned up a few times. The antigen it binds to is not known. Base qualities are missing; no much larger clone stands one base away. The approximately 41 donors, aged 6 to 90 years, were systemically healthy Caucasian individuals from Russia. Each donor gave roughly 11 milliliters of peripheral blood, drawn into EDTA-treated Vacutainer tubes. Ficoll-Paque density-gradient centrifugation was used to isolate PBMCs, with at least 6.5 million obtained per sample. Total RNA was extracted from PBMCs with Trizol reagent, with at least 5.5 micrograms obtained per sample. Naive CD45RAhigh/CD27high T cell percentages were measured by flow cytometry on a PBMC aliquot from every donor. The data derive from a study of blood T cells in healthy people across ages (dated by TCRdb to between 2015 and 2016). With respect to the entire study: In model experiments, template switching captured roughly one uniquely barcoded TCR beta cDNA molecule for every two T cells. The study measured age-related changes in TCR beta repertoire diversity using deep sequencing normalized with unique cDNA molecular identifiers. The donors were split into four age groups: young (average about 15 years), middle-aged (around 40), aged (about 56) and long-lived (roughly 86). To avoid experimental bias, donors of different ages were distributed randomly across sequencing lanes. The study analyzed two additional independent replicas of 1 million unique cDNA reads from the same blood draw for two donors, one aged 18 to 29 and one aged 80 or older.

Library generation was performed with 5' RACE. This sample was sequenced with an Illumina HiSeq 2500. The second PCR ran for roughly 7 to 11 cycles and used a J-beta primer mix along with a sample-barcoded 5' primer. Each TCR beta cDNA molecule received a unique molecular identifier from a template-switch 5' adaptor carrying 12 random nucleotides. At least 2.5 million CDR3-containing paired-end reads were obtained from each sample. First-strand cDNA synthesis was performed from all RNA using the Mint cDNA synthesis kit, with priming by a TRBC-specific oligonucleotide. All cDNA was treated with uracil-DNA glycosylase and then went through a first 18-cycle PCR with the universal primers M1SS and BC2_uni_R. Per the source publication's procedure: Each sample was normalized by randomly selecting 1 million high-quality reads, each carrying a distinct molecular identifier. Reads with shared molecular identifiers were discarded instead of being binned into consensus sequences. MiTCR, set to a Q25 quality threshold and the strictest error-elimination algorithm, was used for CDR3 identification, clonotype clustering and error correction. A nonparametric unseen species model with Euler transformation was used to estimate a lower bound on total TCR beta diversity. In TCRdb, the public reads were trimmed at Q25 with fastp and aligned with MiXCR, with productive beta chains retained. Identical CDR3 protein sequences are pooled into one entry, listed with their most common genes and DNA. The V and J calls and clone size come from TCRdb's table, not from the authors' own analysis. The sample table lists over 600,000 distinct CDR3 sequences, 21% of them with a count of one. Roughly 3.9% of the sample lies in the top ten.

Its CDR3 holds 16 amino acids, cysteine through phenylalanine. The retained sequence is limited to the CDR3, 48 bases, with the frame set at the first base. V has 5 bases trimmed and J has 0 bases trimmed; junction bases matching no gene number 2. CDR1 MNHEY and CDR2 SVGEGT were looked up in the germline V gene. What the study reported, not specific to this receptor: Because the CMV infection status of the donors was unknown, age-related changes in expanded clonotypes may potentially have been confounded. Observed TCR beta diversity per million T cells fell roughly linearly with age, and a significant reduction was already apparent by age roughly 41. Estimates of total diversity based on one million sequenced T cells were considered lower bounds and underestimates. A strong correlation was found between observed TCR beta diversity and the percentage of naive T cells measured by flow cytometry. Bulk unsorted PBMC profiling prevented conclusive comparison of naive and antigen-experienced compartments. Compared with the aged group, the long-lived group had more naive CD4+ T cells, fewer expanded clones and increased TCR diversity, a pattern suggesting age selection.

Input material: blood. This sequence uses TRBV6-2 or TRBV6-3 and TRBJ2-1; 12 bases in between match TRBD2. The receptor was derived from a man aged 65-85 years in good health. In nucleotides, the sequence is TGTGCCAGCAGTCGGACTAGCGGGATCTCCTACAATGAGCAGTTCTTC. The translation is CASSRTSGISYNEQFF.